The source of this T cell receptor (beta chain) is a study of CD8+ T cells in alopecia areata. The length of the CDR3 is 15 residues. CDR1 is MNHNY and CDR2 is SVGAGI in the germline V gene (reference sequence). Trimming at V came to 6 bases and at J to 7 bases, leaving 11 bases not matched to a gene. Treatment here: oral pan-JAK inhibitor, 5-10 mg twice daily. Extracted from the samples, RNA was reverse transcribed into cDNA to serve as the sequencing template. TCRdb's table, derived via immunoSEQ multiplex PCR, lists solely in-frame clones and lacks some. The sample lists 120,000 or so clones, 60% to 65% occurring once.

This clonotype was sampled from a human donor with alopecia areata. Sequences were derived from CD4+ T cells sorted from blood, sampled at week 4, from a patient treated with tofacitinib. V and J are TRBV6-6 and TRBJ1-2; TRBD1 agrees at 10 bases. In DNA, the CDR3 is TGTGCCAGCAGCAATACGGCGGGACAGGGGTTTGGCTACACCTTC. Protein product: CASSNTAGQGFGYTF.